Shown below are 15 T cell receptor beta chains from a single sample sequenced in a study of cytomegalovirus exposure and HLA in healthy donors. The PCR was carried out with 60 Vbeta primers and 13 Jbeta primers. Some clones are missing from TCRdb's copy, which holds only in-frame ones; the method was immunoSEQ multiplex PCR. This table holds a few hundred thousand clones, about 83% found once. The sequenced sample consisted of PBMCs. The origin of the receptors is a girl aged 10 to 17 in good health and CMV-seronegative.

This clone was detected only once. The chain carries TRBV5-4 and TRBJ1-1; 7 positions match TRBD1. Per germline, CDR1 SGHNT and CDR2 YYREEE (reference sequence). The J segment lost 8 bases and the V segment lost 0 bases, leaving 10 bases of the junction unmatched. This CDR3 is 15 amino acids long. The CDR3 sequence is CASSLGTGVISEAFF. The CDR3 nucleotides are TGTGCCAGCAGCTTGGGTACAGGGGTGATATCCGAAGCTTTCTTT.

The CDR3: CASSFTGGNTEAFF. CDR3 DNA: TGTGCCAGCAGTTTCACAGGGGGAAACACTGAAGCTTTCTTT. V is TRBV6-1 and J is TRBJ1-1; 8 bases are shared with TRBD1. CDR1 is MNHNS and CDR2 is SASEGT in the germline V gene. The CDR3 loop spans 14 amino acids. Trimming at V came to 5 bases and at J to 2 bases, leaving 4 bases not matched to a gene.

The chain employs TRBV19 and TRBJ1-2, with TRBD1 as a possible D gene (5 bases). Germline V gene sequence: CDR1 LNHDA, CDR2 SQIVND (reference sequence). The CDR3 extends over 13 amino acids. Trimming pared 6 bases from V and 4 bases from J, leaving 12 bases between. CDR3: CASRLGQGYGYTF. CDR3 bases: TGTGCCAGTAGGCTTGGGCAGGGCTATGGCTACACCTTC.

This clone showed up just once. V and J are TRBV5-4 and TRBJ2-3; D possibly corresponds to TRBD2 (6 bases). Germline loops: CDR1 SGHNT, CDR2 YYREEE (reference sequence). This CDR3 comprises 15 residues. The V end was cut by 2 bases, the J end by 8 bases, with 18 bases between. The CDR3: CASSFSGGIDATQYF. The CDR3 DNA sequence: TGTGCCAGCAGCTTCAGTGGGGGGATAGACGCTACGCAGTATTTT. The full variable domain, in which reference TRBV5-4 and TRBJ2-3 provide the parts outside the CDR3, is ETGVTQSPTHLIKTRGQQVTLRCSSQSGHNTVSWYQQALGQGPQFIFQYYREEENGRGNFPPRFSGLQFPNYSSELNVNALELDDSALYLCASSFSGGIDATQYFGPGTRLTVL.

The chain combines TRBV15 with TRBJ2-7; 12 nucleotides align to TRBD2. Germline lookup yields CDR1 LNHNV and CDR2 YYDKDF (reference sequence). The CDR3 contains 18 residues. Trimming cost V 5 bases and J 3 bases; bases outside gene matches: 14. The CDR3 loop reads CATSVSWGPGLAGYEQYF. DNA of the CDR3: TGTGCCACCAGCGTTAGTTGGGGTCCGGGACTAGCGGGCTACGAGCAGTACTTC.

The gene calls are TRBV7-2 and TRBJ1-2; 8 bases line up with TRBD1. The V gene end was trimmed by 0 bases and the J gene end by 5 bases; junction bases not matched to a gene: 2. Germline V gives CDR1 SGHTA, CDR2 FQGNSA. The CDR3 loop spans 14 amino acids. The CDR3 nucleotides read TGTGCCAGCAGCTTAGCCCAGGGGGCTTATGGCTACACCTTC. Translation: CASSLAQGAYGYTF.

This chain connects TRBV5-4 to TRBJ1-1, with D perhaps TRBD1 (6 bases). This CDR3 has 14 residues. The V and J ends lost 4 bases and 2 bases respectively, with 12 bases between them. Germline assignment: CDR1 SGHNT and CDR2 YYREEE (reference sequence). The DNA of the CDR3 is TGTGCCAGCAGCCGCGCCAGGGGTAACACTGAAGCTTTCTTT. This codes for CASSRARGNTEAFF.

V and J are TRBV25-1 and TRBJ1-3; no clear D gene. CDR3 length: 14 residues. Between the trimmed V and J ends, which lost 9 bases and 2 bases, there was a span of 14 bases. Germline CDR1 is MGHDK and CDR2 is SYGVNS. The CDR3 DNA follows: TGTGCCAGTTCCTCGACTCCCACTGGAAACACCATATATTTT. This encodes CASSSTPTGNTIYF.

CDR3 amino acids: CASSSRGGKETQYF. CDR3 in DNA: TGCGCCAGCAGCTCTAGGGGCGGAAAAGAGACCCAGTACTTC. The chain uses TRBV5-1 and TRBJ2-5, with a tentative D call TRBD1 (5 bases). Germline lookup yields CDR1 SGHRS and CDR2 YFSETQ. CDR3 size: 14 residues. Trimming pared 3 bases from V and 3 bases from J, leaving 12 bases between.

The V call is TRBV9, the J call TRBJ2-2, with 7 bases that match TRBD1. With 3 bases clipped from V and 0 bases from J, the junction kept 5 bases outside the gene matches. The CDR3 consists of 16 residues. Per germline, CDR1 SGDLS and CDR2 YYNGEE. For the CDR3, the DNA is TGTGCCAGCAGCGCGTACAGGGGATCGAACACCGGGGAGCTGTTTTTT. Translating gives CASSAYRGSNTGELFF. Combining the CDR3 with reference TRBV9 and TRBJ2-2 gives the whole variable domain DSGVTQTPKHLITATGQRVTLRCSPRSGDLSVYWYQQSLDQGLQFLIQYYNGEERAKGNILERFSAQQFPDLHSELNLSSLELGDSALYFCASSAYRGSNTGELFFGEGSRLTVL.

The chain is built from TRBV11-2 and TRBJ1-1; no firm D call. This CDR3 contains 17 residues. Trimming pared 5 bases from V and 6 bases from J, leaving 25 bases between. Germline V gene lookup returns CDR1 SGHAT and CDR2 FQNNGV. The chain's CDR3 is CASSPPGRLMVYPEAFF. The CDR3 DNA reads TGTGCCAGCAGCCCCCCGGGGAGGCTAATGGTTTACCCTGAAGCTTTCTTT. The whole variable domain, remainder taken from reference TRBV11-2 and TRBJ1-1, is EAGVAQSPRYKIIEKRQSVAFWCNPISGHATLYWYQQILGQGPKLLIQFQNNGVVDDSQLPKDRFSAERLKGVDSTLKIQPAKLEDSAVYLCASSPPGRLMVYPEAFFGQGTRLTVV.

Comments on this clone: One end of the junction is discordant with germline, which a read error may explain. The chain uses TRBV28 and TRBJ1-5; 7 bases line up with TRBD1. This CDR3 contains 16 residues. Germline CDR1 is MDHEN and CDR2 is SYDVKM. CDR3 sequence (DNA): TGTGCCAGCACCGTAACGACAGGGTCTGGAAATCGGCCCCAGCATTTT. This translates into CASTVTTGSGNRPQHF.

As regards this clone: The germline gene is not matched at one end of the junction; a read error may be the cause. The chain combines TRBV7-9 with TRBJ2-7, with D perhaps TRBD1 (7 bases). In germline, CDR1 is SEHNR, CDR2 FQNEAQ (reference sequence). This CDR3 comprises 12 residues. CDR3 sequence reads: CSSSTQGGEQYF. In DNA form, the CDR3 reads TGTTCCAGCAGCACCCAGGGGGGAGAGCAGTACTTC.

The genes are TRBV7-2 and TRBJ2-5; 8 bases are a match to TRBD2. The DNA end is a closer match to TRBJ2-7, so the J assignment may be wrong. This CDR3 spans 14 amino acids. From germline, CDR1 is SGHTA and CDR2 FQGNSA. The CDR3 protein is CASSQSGSTYEQYF. CDR3 DNA: TGTGCCAGCAGCCAGAGCGGGAGTACGTACGAGCAGTACTTC.

The rearrangement uses TRBV7-2 and TRBJ2-5, with a possible D match to TRBD1 (6 bases). Trimming pared 2 bases from V and 1 base from J, leaving 14 bases between. Germline-derived CDR1 and CDR2 are SGHTA and FQGNSA. The length of the CDR3 is 16 residues. CDR3 nucleotides: TGTGCCAGCAGCTTACGTCCGGGACACCTCCAAGAGACCCAGTACTTC. Translating it yields CASSLRPGHLQETQYF. The full variable domain, in which reference TRBV7-2 and TRBJ2-5 provide the parts outside the CDR3, is GAGVSQSPSNKVTEKGKDVELRCDPISGHTALYWYRQSLGQGLEFLIYFQGNSAPDKSGLPSDRFSAERTGGSVSTLTIQRTQQEDSAVYLCASSLRPGHLQETQYFGPGTRLLVL.